Shown below are 5 T cell receptor beta chains from a single sample sequenced in a study of cytomegalovirus exposure and HLA in healthy donors (dated by TCRdb to 2015 to 2018). The library relied on the immunoSEQ multiplex PCR assay. For the multiplex PCR, a mixture combining 60 forward primers for TCR Vbeta segments and 13 reverse primers for TCR Jbeta segments was used. Sourced from immuneACCESS, this table was stored by TCRdb with only in-frame sequences that have V and J called. A share of the clones is absent; for the studies checked, an unresolved V gene accounts for under half, and the remainder has no known explanation. The sample data list 150,000 or so clones, and 70% to 80% of these were observed just once. In total, the top ten clones hold approximately 1.5% of the sample. The sequenced material came from PBMCs. The receptors were gathered from a man aged 40-50 years in good health and CMV-seronegative.

The chain couples TRBV5-4 to TRBJ1-4; no reliable D call. Trimming left V 1 base short and J 5 bases short, with 15 bases between. The germline V gene encodes CDR1 SGHNT and CDR2 YYREEE (reference sequence). The CDR3 has 16 residues. CDR3 protein: CASSLNPNGVNEKLFF. For the CDR3, the DNA is TGTGCCAGCAGCTTGAACCCAAACGGGGTGAATGAAAAACTGTTTTTT.

This chain uses TRBV5-4 with TRBJ2-7; 8 bases agree with TRBD1. With 0 bases clipped from V and 5 bases from J, the junction kept 7 bases outside the gene matches. This CDR3 is 15 amino acids long. Per the germline V gene, CDR1 is SGHNT and CDR2 is YYREEE (reference sequence). The chain's CDR3 is CASSLVQGASNEQYF. CDR3 bases: TGTGCCAGCAGCTTGGTGCAGGGGGCGAGCAACGAGCAGTACTTC.

This clone was found a few times. This sequence joins TRBV28 and TRBJ2-1; weak D call: TRBD1 (5 bases). Per germline, CDR1 MDHEN and CDR2 SYDVKM. Trimming shortened V by 1 base and J by 4 bases, and 8 bases separated the two germline ends. The CDR3 is 14 residues long. As DNA, the CDR3 is TGTGCCAGCAGTTTATACAGGTCGTACAATGAGCAGTTCTTC. Residues: CASSLYRSYNEQFF.

This chain joins TRBV9 and TRBJ2-1; D perhaps matches TRBD2 (6 bases). Germline lookup yields CDR1 SGDLS and CDR2 YYNGEE. With 4 bases removed from V and 4 bases from J, the gap between germline ends came to 18 bases. The CDR3 has 16 amino acids. The DNA for the CDR3 is TGTGCCAGCAGCACAATGGGGGGACGGGAGTACAATGAGCAGTTCTTC. The encoded protein is CASSTMGGREYNEQFF.

The V and J genes are TRBV4-2 and TRBJ2-3; 10 bases match TRBD2. The CDR3 consists of 15 residues. V lost 4 bases, J lost 0 bases, and 1 base stayed unmatched. Germline V gene sequence: CDR1 LGHNA, CDR2 YNFKEQ. CDR3 sequence: CASSPTSGSTDTQYF. The CDR3 region has the DNA TGTGCCAGCAGCCCGACTAGCGGGAGCACAGATACGCAGTATTTT.